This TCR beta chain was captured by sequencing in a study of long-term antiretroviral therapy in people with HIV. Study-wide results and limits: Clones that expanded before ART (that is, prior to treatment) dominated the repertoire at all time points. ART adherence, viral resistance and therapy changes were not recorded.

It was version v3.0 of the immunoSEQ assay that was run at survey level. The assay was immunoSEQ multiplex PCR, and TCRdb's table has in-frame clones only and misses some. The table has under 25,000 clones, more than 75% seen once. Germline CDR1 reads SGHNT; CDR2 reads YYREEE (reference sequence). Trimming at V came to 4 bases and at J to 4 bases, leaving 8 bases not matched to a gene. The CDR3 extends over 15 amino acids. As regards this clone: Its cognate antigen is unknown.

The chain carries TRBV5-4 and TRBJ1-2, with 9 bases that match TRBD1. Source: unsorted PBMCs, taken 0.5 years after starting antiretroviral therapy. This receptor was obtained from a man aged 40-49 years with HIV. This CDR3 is CASSKGQGLGYGYTF. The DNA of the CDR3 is TGTGCCAGCAGCAAAGGACAGGGGCTTGGCTATGGCTACACCTTC.